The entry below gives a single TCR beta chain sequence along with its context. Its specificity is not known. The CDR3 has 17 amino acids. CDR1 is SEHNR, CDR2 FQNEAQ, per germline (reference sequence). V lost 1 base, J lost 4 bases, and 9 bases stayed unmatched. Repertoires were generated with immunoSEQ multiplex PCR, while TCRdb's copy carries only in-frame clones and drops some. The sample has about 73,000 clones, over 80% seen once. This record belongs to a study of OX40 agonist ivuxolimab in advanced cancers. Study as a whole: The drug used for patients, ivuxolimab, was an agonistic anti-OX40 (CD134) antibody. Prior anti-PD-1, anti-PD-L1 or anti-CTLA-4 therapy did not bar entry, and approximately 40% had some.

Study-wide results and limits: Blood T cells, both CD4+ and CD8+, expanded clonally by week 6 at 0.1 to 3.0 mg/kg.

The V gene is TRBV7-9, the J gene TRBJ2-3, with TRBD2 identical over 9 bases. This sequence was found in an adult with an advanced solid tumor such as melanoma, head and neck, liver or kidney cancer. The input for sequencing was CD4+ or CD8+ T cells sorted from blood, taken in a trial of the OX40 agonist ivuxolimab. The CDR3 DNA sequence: TGTGCCAGCAGCTTAGTCGGGGCGGGAGGGCCGTCAGATACGCAGTATTTT. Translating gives CASSLVGAGGPSDTQYF.